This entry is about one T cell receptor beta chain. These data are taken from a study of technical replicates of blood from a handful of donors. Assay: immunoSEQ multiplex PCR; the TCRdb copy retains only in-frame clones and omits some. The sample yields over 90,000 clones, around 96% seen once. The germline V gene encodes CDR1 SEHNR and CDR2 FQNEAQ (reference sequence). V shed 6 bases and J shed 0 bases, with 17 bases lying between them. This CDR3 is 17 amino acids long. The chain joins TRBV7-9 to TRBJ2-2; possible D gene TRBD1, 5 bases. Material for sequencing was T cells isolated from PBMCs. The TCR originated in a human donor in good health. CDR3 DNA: TGTGCCAGCAGGCAAGACCTGGACACAGCGAACACCGGGGAGCTGTTTTTT. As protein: CASRQDLDTANTGELFF. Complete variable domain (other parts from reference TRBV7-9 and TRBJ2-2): DTGVSQNPRHKITKRGQNVTFRCDPISEHNRLYWYRQTLGQGPEFLTYFQNEAQLEKSRLLSDRFSAERPKGSFSTLEIQRTEQGDSAMYLCASRQDLDTANTGELFFGEGSRLTVL.